This entry concerns a single T cell receptor (beta chain). This sample was included in a study of CD8 T cells in Susac syndrome. Germline lookup yields CDR1 GTSNPN and CDR2 SVGIG (reference sequence). After removal of 4 bases from V and 3 bases from J, the junction contained 8 bases not matched to a gene. This CDR3 spans 14 amino acids. Random hexamers served to reverse transcribe about 0.5 to 1 ug RNA. Amplification of TCR beta CDR3 used immunoSEQ multiplex PCR across 54 Vbeta and 13 Jbeta. TCRdb re-called the immunoSEQ multiplex PCR reads through MiXCR, storing one row per CDR3 protein. The sample lists about 430,000 distinct CDR3 sequences, 75% to 90% occurring once.

The material sequenced was CD8+ T cells from PBMCs. The rearrangement joins TRBV30 to TRBJ2-7; 8 nucleotides match TRBD2. This TCR was sampled from a human donor with multiple sclerosis. CDR3 coding DNA: TGTGCCTGGATGGGTCCTAGCGGGCACTACGAGCAGTACTTC. Protein: CAWMGPSGHYEQYF.